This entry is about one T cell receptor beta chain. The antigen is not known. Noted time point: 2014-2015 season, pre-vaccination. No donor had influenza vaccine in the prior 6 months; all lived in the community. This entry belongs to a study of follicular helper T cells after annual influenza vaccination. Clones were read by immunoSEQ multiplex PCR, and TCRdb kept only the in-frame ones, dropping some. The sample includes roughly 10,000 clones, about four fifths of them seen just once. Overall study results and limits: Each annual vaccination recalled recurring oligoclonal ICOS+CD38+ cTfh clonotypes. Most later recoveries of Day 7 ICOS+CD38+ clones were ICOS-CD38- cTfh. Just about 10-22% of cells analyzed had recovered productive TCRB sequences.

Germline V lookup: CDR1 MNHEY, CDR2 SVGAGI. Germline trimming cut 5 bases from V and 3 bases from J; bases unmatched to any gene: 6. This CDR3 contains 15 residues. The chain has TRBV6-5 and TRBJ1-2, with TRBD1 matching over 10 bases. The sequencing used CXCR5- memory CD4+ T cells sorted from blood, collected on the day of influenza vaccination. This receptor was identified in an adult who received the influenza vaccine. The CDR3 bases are TGTGCCAGCAGTCTAACGACAGGGGGCGACTATGGCTACACCTTC. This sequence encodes CASSLTTGGDYGYTF.